Listed below are T cell receptor beta chains from one sample, sequenced in a study of T cells in Graves' hyperthyroidism and ophthalmopathy. TCRdb independently ran MiXCR on the multiplex PCR reads; one entry per CDR3 protein. The sample records about 500,000 distinct CDR3 sequences, roughly a sixth being singletons. The sample comprised blood. The receptor source for this set is a woman younger than 45 with Graves' ophthalmopathy. Each CDR3 is given with its conserved first and last residue. A D gene is named only where the DNA matches it firmly. Clone size is shown for a subset of rows, as once, few, many or a class of expanded clone.

>TRBJ1-4|TRBV2|.|many|15
CASSDLGVKWEKLFF
TGTGCCAGCAGTGATTTGGGGGTGAAATGGGAAAAACTGTTTTTT
>TRBJ2-5|TRBV6-1|.|many|15
CASSEARVRQETQYF
TGTGCCAGCAGTGAAGCTAGGGTCAGGCAAGAGACCCAGTACTTC
>TRBJ2-2|TRBV27|TRBD2|once|20
CASSVYRELSRLAGVGELFF
TGTGCCAGCAGTGTATACAGGGAACTCTCCCGACTAGCGGGAGTCGGGGAGCTGTTTTTT
>TRBJ1-4|TRBV4-2|.|many|14
CASSQDETNEKLFF
TGTGCCAGCAGCCAAGATGAGACTAATGAAAAACTGTTTTTT
>TRBJ1-3|TRBV28|.|few|14
CASSLSFLGNTIYF
TGTGCCAGCAGTTTATCCTTCCTCGGGAACACCATATATTTT
>TRBJ2-5|TRBV5-1|.|.|12
CASSLRAQTQYF
TGCGCCAGCAGCTTAAGGGCCCAGACCCAGTACTTC
>TRBJ2-3|TRBV19|TRBD1|.|15
CASKVLGQGTDTQYF
TGTGCCAGTAAGGTTTTAGGACAGGGCACAGATACGCAGTATTTT
>TRBJ2-1|TRBV9|.|.|16
CASSVDAGHLNNEQFF
TGTGCCAGCAGCGTAGATGCGGGACACCTGAACAATGAGCAGTTCTTC
>TRBJ2-1|TRBV7-9|TRBD2|few|16
CASSDSILAGGNEQFF
TGTGCCAGCAGCGATAGCATATTAGCGGGGGGCAATGAGCAGTTCTTC
>TRBJ1-5|TRBV15|.|many|20
CATSRDSWEGVLHSNQPQHF
TGTGCCACCAGCAGAGATTCGTGGGAAGGGGTCCTCCATAGCAATCAGCCCCAGCATTTT
>TRBJ2-3|TRBV6-1|TRBD2|.|16
CASSQRGLAYTDTQYF
TGTGCCAGCAGTCAAAGGGGACTAGCCTACACAGATACGCAGTATTTT
>TRBJ2-7|TRBV20-1|.|many|13
CSAAREATYEQYF
TGCAGTGCTGCCAGGGAAGCTACCTACGAGCAGTACTTC
>TRBJ2-4|TRBV7-8|.|many|12
CASSRGGDIQYF
TGTGCCAGCAGCAGGGGGGGGGACATTCAGTACTTC
>TRBJ2-2|TRBV7-9|TRBD1|.|14
CASIGDRDTGELFF
TGTGCCAGCATCGGGGACAGAGACACCGGGGAGCTGTTTTTT
>TRBJ2-7|TRBV7-2|TRBD2|.|15
CASSLLAGPVDEQYF
TGTGCCAGCAGCCTTTTAGCGGGACCCGTGGACGAGCAGTACTTC
>TRBJ1-3|TRBV12-3/TRBV12-4|TRBD1|.|14
CASSDRAGRNTIYF
TGTGCCAGCAGTGACAGGGCTGGGAGAAACACCATATATTTT
>TRBJ2-3|TRBV30|.|many|16
CAWSVWGTVRTDTQYF
TGTGCCTGGAGTGTATGGGGGACCGTACGCACAGATACGCAGTATTTT
>TRBJ2-1|TRBV20-1|TRBD1|many|14
CSAKGDRDYNEQFF
TGCAGTGCTAAGGGGGACAGGGACTACAATGAGCAGTTCTTC
>TRBJ1-2|TRBV5-6|.|many|12
CASSLDGPGYTF
TGTGCCAGCAGCTTGGACGGTCCTGGCTACACCTTC
>TRBJ1-5|TRBV28|.|.|17
CASSLRVPGNSNRPQHF
TGTGCCAGCAGTTTAAGGGTGCCGGGGAATAGCAATCGGCCCCAGCATTTT
>TRBJ2-2|TRBV6-1|TRBD1|.|15
CASTARTGYTGELFF
TGTGCCAGCACCGCTAGGACAGGTTACACCGGGGAGCTGTTTTTT
>TRBJ2-7|TRBV6-2/TRBV6-3|.|many|14
CASSLQGMNYEQYF
TGTGCCAGCAGTTTACAGGGAATGAACTACGAGCAGTACTTC
>TRBJ2-7|TRBV20-1|.|many|12
CSAREGAYEQYF
TGCAGTGCTAGAGAGGGGGCCTACGAGCAGTACTTC
>TRBJ1-4|TRBV5-5|.|.|14
CASSWGQQNEKLFF
TGTGCCAGCAGCTGGGGACAACAAAATGAAAAACTGTTTTTT
>TRBJ2-7|TRBV7-2|TRBD2|few|15
CASSPSSGSLYEQYF
TGTGCCAGCAGCCCGTCTAGCGGGAGTCTCTACGAGCAGTACTTC
>TRBJ1-4|TRBV13|TRBD1|many|14
CASSRGQGDEKLFF
TGTGCCAGCAGCCGAGGACAGGGAGACGAAAAACTGTTTTTT
>TRBJ1-5|TRBV4-3|.|.|15
CASSQGGGANQPQHF
TGCGCCAGCAGCCAAGGGGGGGGGGCTAATCAGCCCCAGCATTTT
>TRBJ2-1|TRBV28|TRBD1|many|15
CASSWEGQGVDEQFF
TGTGCCAGCAGTTGGGAGGGACAGGGCGTCGATGAGCAGTTCTTC
>TRBJ2-7|TRBV5-1|.|many|13
CASKLGGSYEQYF
TGCGCCAGCAAACTAGGCGGATCCTACGAGCAGTACTTC
>TRBJ2-1|TRBV12-3/TRBV12-4|.|.|13
CASSFPAHNEQFF
TGTGCCAGCAGTTTCCCGGCACACAATGAGCAGTTCTTC
>TRBJ2-7|TRBV20-1|.|.|12
CSASDETYEQYF
TGCAGTGCTAGCGACGAAACCTACGAGCAGTACTTC
>TRBJ2-7|TRBV7-3|TRBD1|.|13
CASSPDRANEQYF
TGTGCCAGCAGCCCAGACAGGGCCAATGAGCAGTACTTC
>TRBJ2-5|TRBV7-9|TRBD2|.|15
CASSLRLAAQETQYF
TGTGCCAGCAGCTTAAGACTAGCGGCCCAAGAGACCCAGTACTTC
>TRBJ2-5|TRBV7-2|TRBD2|.|16
CASSSLLAGGGETQYF
TGTGCCAGCAGCTCCCTTTTAGCGGGAGGCGGGGAGACCCAGTACTTC
>TRBJ2-5|TRBV14|.|.|11
CASSQVGRLYF
TGTGCCAGCAGCCAAGTGGGTCGGCTATACTTC
>TRBJ2-3|TRBV10-3|TRBD1|few|16
CAISALRQGGTDTQYF
TGTGCCATCTCCGCCCTACGACAGGGTGGCACAGATACGCAGTATTTT
>TRBJ2-1|TRBV5-5|.|many|15
CASSLDSYSYNEQFF
TGTGCCAGCAGCCTCGACAGTTACTCCTACAATGAGCAGTTCTTC
>TRBJ2-7|TRBV14|.|few|13
CASSDETDYEQYF
TGTGCCAGCAGCGACGAAACAGATTACGAGCAGTACTTC
>TRBJ1-6|TRBV14|.|.|15
CASSQDGRNNSPLHF
TGTGCCAGCAGCCAAGATGGACGAAATAATTCACCCCTCCACTTT
>TRBJ2-5|TRBV18|TRBD1|many|15
CASTMIRQGYETQYF
TGTGCCAGCACTATGATCCGACAGGGTTATGAGACCCAGTACTTC
>TRBJ2-3|TRBV3-1|.|few|14
CASSQGASSDTQYF
TGTGCCAGCAGCCAAGGTGCTAGCTCAGATACGCAGTATTTT
>TRBJ1-2|TRBV6-2/TRBV6-3|.|.|12
CASSYLGNGYTF
TGTGCCAGCAGTTACCTGGGGAATGGCTACACCTTC
>TRBJ2-3|TRBV18|.|.|18
CASSPQLGQPYGTDTQYF
TGTGCCAGCTCACCCCAACTTGGACAGCCTTATGGCACAGATACGCAGTATTTT